The text below deals with one T cell receptor beta chain. As yet, its antigen is unknown. This sample was included in a study of T cell repertoires in cytomegalovirus infection. Per germline, CDR1 SGHVS and CDR2 FNYEAQ. V was pared by 6 bases and J by 2 bases, with 13 bases between. The CDR3 is 14 amino acids. From the reads, TCRdb called clonotypes with MiXCR, one entry per CDR3 protein. The sample lists around 230,000 distinct CDR3 sequences, roughly two fifths occurring once. This rearrangement joins TRBV7-6 to TRBJ2-5, with TRBD1 as a possible D gene (6 bases). The receptor was isolated from a human donor in good health (CMV status not recorded). Some clones in this sample may be carry-over from other donors' samples. The starting material was CD8+ T cells from cultured PBMCs, obtained from culture after CMV antigen stimulation. The CDR3 sequence is CASRAGTSQETQYF. The CDR3 DNA is TGTGCCAGCAGAGCCGGGACATCACAAGAGACCCAGTACTTC.